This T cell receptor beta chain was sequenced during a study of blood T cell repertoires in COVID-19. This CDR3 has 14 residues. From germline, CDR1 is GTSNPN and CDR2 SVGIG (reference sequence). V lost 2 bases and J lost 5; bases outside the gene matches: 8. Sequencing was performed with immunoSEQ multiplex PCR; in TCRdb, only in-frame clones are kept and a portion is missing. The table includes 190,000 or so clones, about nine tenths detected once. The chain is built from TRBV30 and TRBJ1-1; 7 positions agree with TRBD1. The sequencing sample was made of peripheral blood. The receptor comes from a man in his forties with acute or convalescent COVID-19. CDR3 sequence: CAWSFRQGSTEAFF. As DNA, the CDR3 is TGTGCCTGGAGTTTTCGACAGGGAAGTACTGAAGCTTTCTTT. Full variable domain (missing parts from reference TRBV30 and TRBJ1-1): SQTIHQWPATLVQPVGSPLSLECTVEGTSNPNLYWYRQAAGRGLQLLFYSVGIGQISSEVPQNLSASRPQDRQFILSSKKLLLSDSGFYLCAWSFRQGSTEAFFGQGTRLTVV.